This T cell receptor (beta chain) was sequenced for a study of T cell responses to AZD1222 COVID-19 vaccine. TCRdb's table, derived via immunoSEQ multiplex PCR, lists solely in-frame clones and lacks some. This table has 150,000 to 200,000 clones, around 94% appearing once. V was shortened by 3 bases and J by 3 bases, with 8 bases between the two germline ends. The CDR3 consists of 13 residues. The germline CDR1 and CDR2 sequences are KGHSH and LQKENI. Source: peripheral blood, taken on day 0 of AZD1222 vaccination. V is TRBV18 and J is TRBJ1-2; D is possibly TRBD1 (5 bases). The origin of this receptor is an adult in good health. CDR3 amino acids: CASSPQGYYGYTF. As DNA, the CDR3 is TGTGCCAGCTCACCCCAGGGCTACTATGGCTACACCTTC.